These T cell receptor beta chains were read from a single sample in a study of blood T cell repertoires in COVID-19. The repertoire was sequenced with immunoSEQ multiplex PCR; TCRdb's copy has only in-frame clones and lacks some. The sample records approximately 280,000 clones, roughly 89% being singletons. The specimen was PBMCs or T cells enriched from blood (not recorded which). Receptors were obtained from a woman aged 40 to 50 who had recovered from COVID-19. The conserved cysteine and the conserved F or W are not part of the CDR3 here. The size entry is marked missing in some rows and otherwise reads once, few, many or a size class.

v_gene	abundance	j_gene	CDR3aa
TRBV7-9	-	TRBJ2-7	ASSTNLAPTYEQY
TRBV6-4	-	TRBJ1-2	ASSDFPGQGRDRGGYT
TRBV3-1/TRBV3-2	-	TRBJ2-4	ASSIGAGDIQY
TRBV5-4	-	TRBJ2-3	ASRAAGGTRPDTQY
TRBV28	-	TRBJ2-3	ASSFPGDRGTSRVADTQY
TRBV7-9	once	TRBJ1-6	ASSLDEGLNSPLH
TRBV7-2	-	TRBJ2-2	ASNGQAGTGELF
TRBV10-2	-	TRBJ2-2	ASSVLAGHTGELF
TRBV4-1	-	TRBJ1-5	ASSREGGTGQPQH
TRBV15	-	TRBJ2-7	ATSRDLRGGYEQY